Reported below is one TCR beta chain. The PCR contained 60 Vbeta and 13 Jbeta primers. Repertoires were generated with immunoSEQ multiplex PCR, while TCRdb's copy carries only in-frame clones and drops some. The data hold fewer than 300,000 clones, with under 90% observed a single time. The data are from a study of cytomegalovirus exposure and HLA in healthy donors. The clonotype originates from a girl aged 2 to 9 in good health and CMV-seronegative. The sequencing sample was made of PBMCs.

CDR3 sequence (DNA): TGTGCCAGCAGCACGGGACAGCCATACCCCCAGCATTTT. Protein: CASSTGQPYPQHF. V and J are TRBV27 and TRBJ1-5; TRBD1 agrees at 7 bases. CDR1 is MNHEY, CDR2 SMNVEV, per germline (reference sequence). Trimming took 6 bases from V and 10 from J; bases not matched to a gene: 9. The CDR3 is 13 residues long.